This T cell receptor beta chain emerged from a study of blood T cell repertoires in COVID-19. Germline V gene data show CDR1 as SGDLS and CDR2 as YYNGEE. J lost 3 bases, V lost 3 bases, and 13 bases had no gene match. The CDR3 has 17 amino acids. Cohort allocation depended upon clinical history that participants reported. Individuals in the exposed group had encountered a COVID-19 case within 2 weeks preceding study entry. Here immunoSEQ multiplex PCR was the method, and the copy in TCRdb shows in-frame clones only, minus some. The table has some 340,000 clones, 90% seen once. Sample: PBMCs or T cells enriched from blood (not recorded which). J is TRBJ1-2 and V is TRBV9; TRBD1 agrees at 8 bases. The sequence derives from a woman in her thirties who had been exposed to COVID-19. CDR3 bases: TGTGCCAGCAGCGCCGGACAGGGATCCTTCTTTGACTATGGCTACACCTTC. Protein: CASSAGQGSFFDYGYTF.